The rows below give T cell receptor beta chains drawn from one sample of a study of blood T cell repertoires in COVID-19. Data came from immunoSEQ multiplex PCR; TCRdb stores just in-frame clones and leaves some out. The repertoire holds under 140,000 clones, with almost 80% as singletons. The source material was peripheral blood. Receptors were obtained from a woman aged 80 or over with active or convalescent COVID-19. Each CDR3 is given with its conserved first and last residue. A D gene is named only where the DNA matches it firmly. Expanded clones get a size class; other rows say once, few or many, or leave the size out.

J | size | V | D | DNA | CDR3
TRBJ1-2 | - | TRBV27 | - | TGTGCCAGCAGTTTTTACAGTAACTATGGCTACACCTTC | CASSFYSNYGYTF
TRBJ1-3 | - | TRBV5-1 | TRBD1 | TGCGCCAGCAGCTTGACAGGGGTGACTGGAAACACCATATATTTT | CASSLTGVTGNTIYF
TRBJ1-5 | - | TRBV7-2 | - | TGTGCCAGCAGCAACCCCACGGTCGGGGGTTGGAATCAGCCCCAGCATTTT | CASSNPTVGGWNQPQHF
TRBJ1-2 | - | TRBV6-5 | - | TGTGCCAGCAGTTACTCGAGTCCGGGGGGCTACACCTTC | CASSYSSPGGYTF
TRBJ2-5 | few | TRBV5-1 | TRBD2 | TGCGCCACCTCTAGCGGGAGAGGCCCTTTTGGGTTCGAGACCCAGTACTTC | CATSSGRGPFGFETQYF
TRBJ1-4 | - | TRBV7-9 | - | TGTGCCAGCAGCATTGACATAACTAATGAAAAACTGTTTTTT | CASSIDITNEKLFF
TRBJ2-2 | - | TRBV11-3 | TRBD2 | TGTGCCAGCAGCTTGAAACTAGCGGGTGGGGCCGGGGAGCTGTTTTTT | CASSLKLAGGAGELFF
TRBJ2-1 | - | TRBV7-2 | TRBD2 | TGTGCCAGCAGCATTAGCGGGGGCTCCTACAATGAGCAGTTCTTC | CASSISGGSYNEQFF
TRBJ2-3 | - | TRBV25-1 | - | TGTGCCAGCAGTGGCCGAGGGAGAGATACGCAGTATTTT | CASSGRGRDTQYF
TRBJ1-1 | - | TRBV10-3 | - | TGTGCCATCAGGCTCGGCCCTAGTACTGAAGCTTTCTTT | CAIRLGPSTEAFF
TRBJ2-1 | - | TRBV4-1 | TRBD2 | TGCGCCAGCAGCCAAGACCCCGGGAGGGGCAATGAGCAGTTCTTC | CASSQDPGRGNEQFF
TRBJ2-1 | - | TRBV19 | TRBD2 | TGTGCCAGTAGTTTTAGCGGGAACTCCTACAATGAGCAGTTCTTC | CASSFSGNSYNEQFF
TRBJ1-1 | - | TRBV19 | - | TGTGCCAGTAGCGTATTGTGGGGGGTGAACACTGAAGCTTTCTTT | CASSVLWGVNTEAFF
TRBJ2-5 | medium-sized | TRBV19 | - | TGTGCCAGTACCCAAGGGGGGGCAGGGGAGACCCAGTACTTC | CASTQGGAGETQYF
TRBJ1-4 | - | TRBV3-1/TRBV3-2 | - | TGTGCCAGCAGTAGACTAAATGAAAAACTGTTTTTT | CASSRLNEKLFF
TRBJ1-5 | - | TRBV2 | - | TGTGCCAGCAGTGATGAGAGCGGTCAGCCCCAGCATTTT | CASSDESGQPQHF
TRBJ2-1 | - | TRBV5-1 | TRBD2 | TGCGCCAGCAGCTTAACAGCGGGGAGCAATGAGCAGTTCTTC | CASSLTAGSNEQFF
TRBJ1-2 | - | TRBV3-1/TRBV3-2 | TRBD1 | TGTGCCAGCAGCCGCTGGGACAGGGGCCATAACTATGGCTACACCTTC | CASSRWDRGHNYGYTF
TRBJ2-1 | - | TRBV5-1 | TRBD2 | TGCGCCAGCAGCTTGGATCCTAGCGGAGGAAATGAGCAGTTCTTC | CASSLDPSGGNEQFF
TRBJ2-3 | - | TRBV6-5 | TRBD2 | TGTGCCAGCAGAACCGGGACTAGCGGGCAGACGCAGTATTTT | CASRTGTSGQTQYF
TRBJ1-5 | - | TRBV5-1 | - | TGCGCCAGCAGTTCCATACCCGGGGAACAGCCCCAGCATTTT | CASSSIPGEQPQHF
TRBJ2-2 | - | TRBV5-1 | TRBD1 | TGCGCCAGCAGCGCCCGGGACAGGGGGGATAAGAACACCGGGGAGCTGTTTTTT | CASSARDRGDKNTGELFF
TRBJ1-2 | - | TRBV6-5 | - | TGTGCCAGCAGTTACAACGGGGGGTCCTATGGCTACACCTTC | CASSYNGGSYGYTF
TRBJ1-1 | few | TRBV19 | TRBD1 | TGTGCCAGTAGGAACAGGGGGTCGGACACTGAAGCTTTCTTT | CASRNRGSDTEAFF
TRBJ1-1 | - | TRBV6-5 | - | TGTGCCAGCAGCCGCCCTTCACAGGGATCCCCTGAAGCTTTCTTT | CASSRPSQGSPEAFF
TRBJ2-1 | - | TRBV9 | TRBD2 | TGTGCCAGCAGCGGCGGACTAGCGGGAGGAGAACTAGACAATGAGCAGTTCTTC | CASSGGLAGGELDNEQFF
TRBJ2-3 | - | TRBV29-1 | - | TGCAGCGTTGGGGTTGAGGGAGGCGGGACAGATACGCAGTATTTT | CSVGVEGGGTDTQYF
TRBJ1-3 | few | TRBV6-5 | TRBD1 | TGTGCCAGCAGAGAGACAGGGTGGTCTGGAAACACCATATATTTT | CASRETGWSGNTIYF
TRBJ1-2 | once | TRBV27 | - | TGTGCCAGCAGTTTGGCCCCCCCCGGAGACTATGGCTACACCTTC | CASSLAPPGDYGYTF
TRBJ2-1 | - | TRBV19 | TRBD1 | TGTGCCAGTAGTCGGGCGGGACAGGGGGCTGAGTTCTTC | CASSRAGQGAEFF
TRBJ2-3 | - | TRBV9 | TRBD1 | TGTGCCAGCAGCGCCGGACAGGGTCCAGATACGCAGTATTTT | CASSAGQGPDTQYF
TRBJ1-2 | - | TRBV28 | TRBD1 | TGTGCCAGCAGCGGCGCCGGGACAGGGAATGTGGGCTACACCTTC | CASSGAGTGNVGYTF
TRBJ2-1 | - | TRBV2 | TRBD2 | TGTGCCAGCAGTGAAGAGGCGACTAGCGGGAGACCGGTACAGTTCTTC | CASSEEATSGRPVQFF